Below, 28 T cell receptor beta chains from the same sample are listed, as sequenced in a study of blood T cell repertoires in COVID-19. TCRdb's copy holds only in-frame clones and misses some; the assay was immunoSEQ multiplex PCR. There are approximately 260,000 clones in the sample; 88% occur only once, and roughly 10% lies in the top ten. Sequencing input: peripheral blood. The receptor source for this set is a woman aged 70 to 79 with COVID-19, enrolled during active disease.

The V gene is TRBV19, the J gene TRBJ1-1, with a tentative D call TRBD1 (5 bases). V was clipped by 1 base and J by 5 bases, with 14 bases between them. Germline CDR1 reads LNHDA; CDR2 reads SQIVND (reference sequence). CDR3 size: 15 residues. CDR3 protein: CASSIGAIGGTEAFF. The CDR3, as DNA: TGTGCCAGTAGTATAGGGGCAATTGGGGGGACTGAAGCTTTCTTT.

The chain employs TRBV28 and TRBJ2-7; 11 bases match TRBD2. J was trimmed by 5 bases and V by 10 bases; bases with no gene match: 10. Germline V lookup: CDR1 MDHEN, CDR2 SYDVKM. This CDR3 has 14 amino acids. The CDR3 here is CATLTSGRYNEQYF. In DNA, the CDR3 is TGTGCCACCCTAACTAGCGGGAGATATAACGAGCAGTACTTC.

The chain combines TRBV27 with TRBJ2-3; 9 positions agree with TRBD1. The CDR3 loop spans 16 amino acids. The ends lost 3 bases at V and 1 base at J; junction bases unmatched: 5. The germline CDR1 and CDR2 sequences are MNHEY and SMNVEV (reference sequence). The CDR3 nucleotides are TGTGCCAGCAGTTTCACAGGGGGCTTGGGCACAGATACGCAGTATTTT. It yields the protein CASSFTGGLGTDTQYF.

CDR3 DNA: TGTGCCAGCAGCTTCGGACAGGGGCGGTATGGCTACACCTTC. It specifies CASSFGQGRYGYTF. The chain links TRBV7-2 to TRBJ1-2, with 9 positions matching TRBD1. The CDR3 runs to 14 residues. The germline V gene encodes CDR1 SGHTA and CDR2 FQGNSA. V was clipped by 3 bases and J by 5 bases; unmatched bases: 4. Using reference TRBV7-2 and TRBJ1-2 for the parts outside the CDR3, the full variable domain is GAGVSQSPSNKVTEKGKDVELRCDPISGHTALYWYRQSLGQGLEFLIYFQGNSAPDKSGLPSDRFSAERTGGSVSTLTIQRTQQEDSAVYLCASSFGQGRYGYTFGSGTRLTVV.

This clone has only a few counts. The chain has TRBV11-2 and TRBJ2-2, with 8 bases aligning to TRBD2. Germline V gives CDR1 SGHAT, CDR2 FQNNGV. The V gene end was trimmed by 6 bases and the J gene end by 4 bases; junction bases not matched to a gene: 10. The CDR3 covers 16 residues. In nucleotides, the CDR3 is TGTGCCAGCAGATCGCCCAATAGCGGGGCCACCGGGGAGCTGTTTTTT. This sequence encodes CASRSPNSGATGELFF.

V is TRBV4-3 and J is TRBJ1-3; the D gene is possibly TRBD1 (6 bases). The V and J ends lost 0 bases and 8 bases respectively, with 17 bases between them. This CDR3 is 16 amino acids long. Germline V gene sequence: CDR1 LGHNA, CDR2 YSLEER. CDR3 coding DNA: TGCGCCAGCAGCCAAGATCGAACCAGGCAGGGGCACACCATATATTTT. Encoded protein: CASSQDRTRQGHTIYF.

The rearrangement joins TRBV28 to TRBJ2-2; TRBD2 agrees at 11 bases. There are 15 residues in the CDR3. V shed 6 bases and J 5 bases; nucleotides not matched to a gene: 5. Germline CDR1 and CDR2: MDHEN and SYDVKM. The chain's CDR3 is CASRVSGRATGELFF. The CDR3 DNA follows: TGTGCCAGCAGAGTTAGCGGGAGGGCTACCGGGGAGCTGTTTTTT. Supplemented by reference TRBV28 and TRBJ2-2, the full variable domain reads DVKVTQSSRYLVKRTGEKVFLECVQDMDHENMFWYRQDPGLGLRLIYFSYDVKMKEKGDIPEGYSVSREKKERFSLILESASTNQTSMYLCASRVSGRATGELFFGEGSRLTVL.

The chain is built from TRBV5-1 and TRBJ2-7; D possibly corresponds to TRBD2 (6 bases). The CDR3 has 15 residues. Per germline, CDR1 SGHRS and CDR2 YFSETQ. V was cut by 4 bases and J by 1 base, with 15 bases left in between. The CDR3 protein is CASSPQGTGSYEQYF. The CDR3 bases are TGCGCCAGCAGCCCACAAGGGACTGGATCCTACGAGCAGTACTTC.

The chain recombines TRBV7-8 with TRBJ2-1; D might be TRBD2 (5 bases). Trimming removed 1 base from V and 0 bases from J, with 10 bases in between. Per germline, CDR1 SGHVS and CDR2 FQNEAQ. CDR3 length equals 16 residues. CDR3 region: CASSLGYGVSYNEQFF. CDR3 coding DNA: TGTGCCAGCAGCTTAGGGTACGGGGTCTCCTACAATGAGCAGTTCTTC.

This rearrangement joins TRBV7-9 to TRBJ1-2, with D hard to call. In germline, CDR1 is SEHNR, CDR2 FQNEAQ (reference sequence). Trimming shortened V by 7 bases and J by 5 bases, and 14 bases separated the two germline ends. The CDR3 is 13 amino acids. The CDR3, as DNA: TGTGCCAGCAAAAGAGAGGGCACGTATGGCTACACCTTC. Amino acid sequence: CASKREGTYGYTF.

The genes are TRBV19 and TRBJ2-4; 8 nucleotides agree with TRBD1. Trimming at V came to 4 bases and at J to 0 bases, leaving 8 bases not matched to a gene. This CDR3 has 17 residues. Germline V CDR1 and CDR2: LNHDA, SQIVND (reference sequence). The CDR3 bases are TGTGCCAGTAGTAAAGGACAGGGTTGGGGAGCCAAAAACATTCAGTACTTC. It is translated as CASSKGQGWGAKNIQYF.

The chain employs TRBV5-1 and TRBJ2-4; D may be TRBD2 (5 bases). Trimming left V 0 bases short and J 9 bases short, with 13 bases between. The CDR3 totals 14 residues. Germline V CDR1 and CDR2: SGHRS, YFSETQ. The CDR3 is CASSLVAGDGIQYF. CDR3 in DNA: TGCGCCAGCAGCTTGGTGGCCGGGGATGGCATTCAGTACTTC. Variable domain in full (rest from reference TRBV5-1 and TRBJ2-4): KAGVTQTPRYLIKTRGQQVTLSCSPISGHRSVSWYQQTPGQGLQFLFEYFSETQRNKGNFPGRFSGRQFSNSRSEMNVSTLELGDSALYLCASSLVAGDGIQYFGAGTRLSVL.

This chain's CDR3 is CASSHGYAGIATNEKLFF. DNA of the CDR3: TGTGCCAGCAGCCATGGGTATGCAGGGATTGCAACTAATGAAAAACTGTTTTTT. The gene calls are TRBV4-2 and TRBJ1-4; a weak D match, TRBD1 (5 bases). V was trimmed by 3 bases and J by 0 bases, leaving 17 bases between them. The CDR3 consists of 18 residues. Germline assignment: CDR1 LGHNA and CDR2 YNFKEQ.

The table lists this clone with a count of one. The chain links TRBV5-6 to TRBJ1-4; 11 bases fit TRBD1. Per the germline V gene, CDR1 is SGHDT and CDR2 is YYEEEE. The CDR3 length is 15 residues. V dropped 4 bases and J dropped 10; count of bases not matched to a gene: 9. CDR3: CASSRPGQGDGKLFF. The DNA for the CDR3 is TGTGCCAGCAGCCGCCCGGGACAGGGGGACGGAAAACTGTTTTTT. Together with reference TRBV5-6 and TRBJ1-4, the CDR3 gives the full variable domain: DAGVTQSPTHLIKTRGQQVTLRCSPKSGHDTVSWYQQALGQGPQFIFQYYEEEERQRGNFPDRFSGHQFPNYSSELNVNALLLGDSALYLCASSRPGQGDGKLFFGSGTQLSVL.

The chain links TRBV6-5 to TRBJ2-7; D is uncertain. Germline loops: CDR1 MNHEY, CDR2 SVGAGI. CDR3 size: 12 residues. V lost 6 bases, J lost 0 bases, and 6 bases lay in between. CDR3 nucleotides: TGTGCCAGCAGCCGGAGCTCCTACGAGCAGTACTTC. Its translation: CASSRSSYEQYF.

The chain couples TRBV6-1 to TRBJ1-4; TRBD1 is a possible D gene (5 bases). Looked up from germline, CDR1 is MNHNS and CDR2 is SASEGT. This CDR3 region has 14 residues. With 3 bases removed from V and 5 bases from J, the gap between germline ends came to 10 bases. In DNA form, the CDR3 reads TGTGCCAGCAGTGATATTAGGGGCAATGAAAAACTGTTTTTT. Its protein product is CASSDIRGNEKLFF.

J is TRBJ1-2 and V is TRBV10-2, with D uncertain. CDR3 size: 12 residues. The germline CDR1 and CDR2 sequences are WSHSY and SAAADI. Trimming removed 5 bases at V and 2 bases at J, with 6 bases between. This CDR3 is CASSTENYGYTF. The DNA for the CDR3 is TGCGCCAGCAGTACAGAAAACTATGGCTACACCTTC.

This clone came up a few times. V and J are TRBV11-3 and TRBJ2-5, with D possibly being TRBD2 (5 bases). Deletions cut 0 bases from V and 7 bases from J, with 12 bases between. Germline V CDR1 and CDR2: SGHNT, YENEEA. There are 14 residues in the CDR3. This CDR3 is CASSLDPLVATQYF. CDR3 nucleotide sequence: TGTGCCAGCAGCTTAGACCCACTAGTAGCGACCCAGTACTTC.

The chain links TRBV3-1 (or the pseudogene TRBV3-2) to TRBJ2-7; no clear D gene. The germline V and J ends were trimmed by 1 base and 3 bases, with 10 bases remaining between them. The CDR3 length is 14 residues. Germline CDR1 reads LGHDT; CDR2 reads YNNKEL (reference sequence). CDR3 region: CASSQGGAFYEQYF. The CDR3 DNA reads TGTGCCAGCAGCCAAGGCGGCGCCTTCTACGAGCAGTACTTC.

The chain links TRBV15 to TRBJ1-1; D not resolved. CDR1 is LNHNV and CDR2 is YYDKDF in the germline V gene (reference sequence). Trimming cost V 3 bases and J 3 bases, with 20 bases left between them. CDR3 length equals 17 residues. CDR3 sequence: CATSSSVLRSRDTEAFF. The CDR3 nucleotides are TGTGCCACCAGCAGTTCAGTGTTGAGGTCGAGAGACACTGAAGCTTTCTTT.

This clone was picked up one time. The chain links TRBV3-1 (or the pseudogene TRBV3-2) to TRBJ1-4, with 7 bases matching TRBD1. CDR1 LGHDT and CDR2 YNNKEL come from the germline V gene (reference sequence). CDR3 length: 14 residues. Unmatched junction bases numbered 6, after V lost 3 bases and J lost 8 bases. The CDR3 loop reads CASSQWTGREKLFF. Here the CDR3 DNA reads TGTGCCAGCAGCCAGTGGACAGGTCGGGAAAAACTGTTTTTT.

A note on this clone: This same CDR3 is encoded by further DNA sequences in the sample. The chain recombines TRBV6-4 with TRBJ2-1, with unresolved D. V lost 2 bases to trimming and J lost 4 bases, with 6 bases between them. The CDR3 runs to 13 residues. Germline lookup yields CDR1 MRHNA and CDR2 SNTAGT. The CDR3 DNA reads as TGTGCCAGCAGTGACGGCGGTTACAATGAGCAGTTCTTC. Protein: CASSDGGYNEQFF.

The chain joins TRBV5-1 to TRBJ2-1; D perhaps matches TRBD2 (6 bases). The V and J ends lost 4 bases and 5 bases respectively, with 13 bases between them. The CDR3 contains 14 residues. The germline gives CDR1 SGHRS, CDR2 YFSETQ. For the CDR3, the DNA is TGCGCCAGCAGCCGGGAGTTGGACCACAATGAGCAGTTCTTC. Encoded protein: CASSRELDHNEQFF.

The V call is TRBV4-2, the J call TRBJ1-2, with a tentative D call TRBD1 (5 bases). Germline CDR1 and CDR2: LGHNA and YNFKEQ. The CDR3 consists of 15 residues. With 0 bases removed from V and 0 bases from J, the gap between germline ends came to 8 bases. This CDR3 reads CASSQDSGTNYGYTF. The CDR3, as DNA: TGTGCCAGCAGCCAAGATTCAGGGACTAACTATGGCTACACCTTC.

This clone has a handful of counts. The chain has TRBV30 and TRBJ1-3, with 8 bases fitting TRBD1. The CDR3 covers 14 residues. Per germline, CDR1 GTSNPN and CDR2 SVGIG (reference sequence). J was trimmed by 3 bases and V by 4 bases; bases with no gene match: 5. In DNA, the CDR3 is TGTGCCTGGACTAGGACAGGGAGTGGAAACACCATATATTTT. Residues: CAWTRTGSGNTIYF.

V and J are TRBV27 and TRBJ1-4; D might be TRBD1 (5 bases). Germline V gives CDR1 MNHEY, CDR2 SMNVEV (reference sequence). This CDR3 is built from 16 residues. The germline V and J ends were trimmed by 8 bases and 5 bases, with 21 bases remaining between them. Written as DNA, the CDR3 is TGTGCCAGCCAACTATCGGGGTGGAGGGGAAATGAAAAACTGTTTTTT. This sequence encodes CASQLSGWRGNEKLFF. Supplemented by reference TRBV27 and TRBJ1-4, the full variable domain reads EAQVTQNPRYLITVTGKKLTVTCSQNMNHEYMSWYRQDPGLGLRQIYYSMNVEVTDKGDVPEGYKVSRKEKRNFPLILESPSPNQTSLYFCASQLSGWRGNEKLFFGSGTQLSVL.

This clone was detected once. This rearrangement joins TRBV7-6 to TRBJ2-5, with 9 bases matching TRBD1. This CDR3 has 15 amino acids. Trimming cost V 5 bases and J 4 bases; bases outside gene matches: 8. Germline lookup yields CDR1 SGHVS and CDR2 FNYEAQ. CDR3 loop: CASSRPGTGTETQYF. As DNA, the CDR3 is TGTGCCAGCAGCAGACCCGGGACAGGGACAGAGACCCAGTACTTC. Full variable domain (missing parts from reference TRBV7-6 and TRBJ2-5): GAGVSQSPRYKVTKRGQDVALRCDPISGHVSLYWYRQALGQGPEFLTYFNYEAQQDKSGLPNDRFSAERPEGSISTLTIQRTEQRDSAMYRCASSRPGTGTETQYFGPGTRLLVL.

V gene TRBV12-3 or TRBV12-4 combines with J gene TRBJ1-1; D is perhaps TRBD1 (5 bases). This CDR3 is built from 13 residues. Trimming removed 6 bases at V and 2 bases at J, with 10 bases between. CDR3 in amino acids: CASRRQSNTEAFF. In DNA, the CDR3 is TGTGCCAGCAGGAGACAGAGCAACACTGAAGCTTTCTTT.